Listed below are T cell receptor beta chains from one sample, sequenced in a study of STAT3 mutations in large granular lymphocyte leukemia. Clones were read by immunoSEQ multiplex PCR, and TCRdb kept only the in-frame ones, dropping some. Among 1,500 to 2,500 clones listed, 67% were seen once. The sample comprised peripheral blood mononuclear cells. These TCRs come from a man aged 55 to 70 with T-cell large granular lymphocyte leukemia. Some clones in this sample may be carry-over from other donors' samples. CDR3s include the opening cysteine and the closing phenylalanine or tryptophan. D genes are given only for firm matches. Only part of the rows carry a size: once, few, many, or a class if the clone is expanded.

DNA,CDR3,V,J,D,size
TGTGCCAGCTCACCCATGGGATACAATCAGCCCCAGCATTTT,CASSPMGYNQPQHF,TRBV18,TRBJ1-5,.,few
TGTGCCAGCAGTTGGAGCGGGACTAGGAACGAGCAGTACTTC,CASSWSGTRNEQYF,TRBV28,TRBJ2-7,TRBD2,once
TGTGCCAGCAGCTTAGTCCTAGCGGGGAGCCAAGAGACCCAGTACTTC,CASSLVLAGSQETQYF,TRBV7-6,TRBJ2-5,TRBD2,once
TGCGCCAGCAGCTTGGTGTCGGGAAGCTCCTACGAGCAGTACTTC,CASSLVSGSSYEQYF,TRBV5-1,TRBJ2-7,.,.
TGTGCCAGTACCCCGTATGCTACTGGACAGGGGAGTGAGCAGTACTTC,CASTPYATGQGSEQYF,TRBV19,TRBJ2-7,TRBD1,.
TGTGCCAGCAGCTTCGGGACAGCGCGCTATGGCTACACCTTC,CASSFGTARYGYTF,TRBV5-6,TRBJ1-2,TRBD1,.
TGTGCTAGTGGCCTCAGATACGAGCAGTACTTC,CASGLRYEQYF,TRBV12-5,TRBJ2-7,.,few
TGTGCCAGCAGCTTAGTTCGGGAGAACACTGAAGCTTTCTTT,CASSLVRENTEAFF,TRBV7-2,TRBJ1-1,.,few
TGTGCCAGCTCACCGAACAGGGGAAACTATGGCTACACCTTC,CASSPNRGNYGYTF,TRBV18,TRBJ1-2,TRBD1,.
TGTGCCAGCAGCCATGCCTCAGGCTACGAGCAGTACTTC,CASSHASGYEQYF,TRBV5-4,TRBJ2-7,.,.
TGCGCCAGCAGCTTGACCCCTAGCGGATCCTCCACAGATACGCAGTATTTT,CASSLTPSGSSTDTQYF,TRBV5-1,TRBJ2-3,TRBD2,.
TGTGCCAGCAGTCGGAGGACAGGGGGCGACCAGCCCCAGCATTTT,CASSRRTGGDQPQHF,TRBV6-5,TRBJ1-5,TRBD1,.
TGCGCCAGCAGCCTTACAGTCACTCGCCAGGCAGAGACCCAGTACTTC,CASSLTVTRQAETQYF,TRBV4-1,TRBJ2-5,.,.
TGTGCCTGGGGACTACCCCAAGGGACCCAGTACTTC,CAWGLPQGTQYF,TRBV30,TRBJ2-5,.,.
TGTGCCAGCAGCTTACTGAGCTCACCCCTCCACTTT,CASSLLSSPLHF,TRBV7-2,TRBJ1-6,.,few
TGCGCCAGCAGCTTGGCCGGGTATGGCTACGAGCAGTACTTC,CASSLAGYGYEQYF,TRBV5-1,TRBJ2-7,.,.
TGTGCCAGCAGTCTAGCGGGGGGTGGGTCCAAAAACATTCAGTACTTC,CASSLAGGGSKNIQYF,TRBV5-4,TRBJ2-4,TRBD2,.
TGTGCCAGCAGCATTGGGGGACAGTATGAAAACTATGGCTACACCTTC,CASSIGGQYENYGYTF,TRBV5-4,TRBJ1-2,TRBD1,.
TGTGCCAGCAGCGTATACCCAGGACAGAGTGAGCAGTTCTTC,CASSVYPGQSEQFF,TRBV7-2,TRBJ2-1,.,few
TGTGCCAGCAGCCGATCGGCAGGAGGGAATTCACCCCTCCACTTT,CASSRSAGGNSPLHF,TRBV7-2,TRBJ1-6,.,few
TGTGCCAGCAGCTTAGGGGGGACAGGGGATCAGCCCCAGCATTTT,CASSLGGTGDQPQHF,TRBV7-9,TRBJ1-5,TRBD1,.
TGCAGCGTTGGCGGTTATAGCAATCAGCCCCAGCATTTT,CSVGGYSNQPQHF,TRBV29-1,TRBJ1-5,.,.
TGTGCCAGCAGCTTAGCGCGAGGGGACCACTCTGGAAACACCATATATTTT,CASSLARGDHSGNTIYF,TRBV7-9,TRBJ1-3,.,.
TGTGCCAGCTCACCAGTGGTGCGGCCCTCTGGAAACACCATATATTTT,CASSPVVRPSGNTIYF,TRBV18,TRBJ1-3,.,.
TGTGCCAGCTCACCTGGGGGACACACCGTGGAGCAGTACTTC,CASSPGGHTVEQYF,TRBV18,TRBJ2-7,.,.
TGCGCCAGCAGCAACTGGGGGGTTTCACCAGATACGCAGTATTTT,CASSNWGVSPDTQYF,TRBV4-1,TRBJ2-3,.,.
TGTGCCAGCAGCCCATCATCGCGTGGCAATCAGCCCCAGCATTTT,CASSPSSRGNQPQHF,TRBV7-9,TRBJ1-5,.,.
TGTGCCAGCTCACCAACTGTCTCTGCCTACGAGCAGTACTTC,CASSPTVSAYEQYF,TRBV18,TRBJ2-7,.,.
TGTGCCAGTAGCCGACAGGCCCCTTACACCGGGGAGCTGTTTTTT,CASSRQAPYTGELFF,TRBV19,TRBJ2-2,.,large
TGTGCCAGCTCACCACCCAGTGCCTACGAGCAGTACTTC,CASSPPSAYEQYF,TRBV18,TRBJ2-7,.,once
TGCGCCAGCAGCTTGGGGACAGGGGAGGCGTACGAGCAGTACTTC,CASSLGTGEAYEQYF,TRBV5-1,TRBJ2-7,TRBD1,.
TGTGCCTGGAGTCGGCAGGCCCGGACTGAAGCTTTCTTT,CAWSRQARTEAFF,TRBV30,TRBJ1-1,.,once
TGTGCCAGCAGGGCGACAGCTAACTATGGCTACACCTTC,CASRATANYGYTF,TRBV6-5,TRBJ1-2,.,.
TGTGCCAGCTCCCACGGAGGGGTAGCGAACTATGGCTACACCTTC,CASSHGGVANYGYTF,TRBV5-4,TRBJ1-2,.,.
TGTGCCAGCAGCGCCCATACCCAAGGGCTAGGACAGCCCCAGCATTTT,CASSAHTQGLGQPQHF,TRBV5-6,TRBJ1-5,.,.
TGTGCCAGCCGCGGGGTGGGAGATACGCAGTATTTT,CASRGVGDTQYF,TRBV7-9,TRBJ2-3,.,once
TGCAGCGTTGATAGGGGGAATAGCAATCAGCCCCAGCATTTT,CSVDRGNSNQPQHF,TRBV29-1,TRBJ1-5,.,medium-sized
TGCGCCAGCAGCTTGGTTAGCGGGGGAAACGCGAACACCGGGGAGCTGTTTTTT,CASSLVSGGNANTGELFF,TRBV5-1,TRBJ2-2,TRBD2,.
TGCAGCGTTTCCCGGGGGACTTACGAGCAGTACTTC,CSVSRGTYEQYF,TRBV29-1,TRBJ2-7,.,.
TGTGCCAGCAGCTTCTACGGGAATTACGAGCAGTACTTC,CASSFYGNYEQYF,TRBV13,TRBJ2-7,.,few
TGTGCCAGCAGTCCACTGGGAGCGGTGGGGTACAATGAGCAGTTCTTC,CASSPLGAVGYNEQFF,TRBV28,TRBJ2-1,.,hyperexpanded
TGCGCCAGCAGCTTGGGAGGGAGAGAGAGCATGAACACTGAAGCTTTCTTT,CASSLGGRESMNTEAFF,TRBV5-1,TRBJ1-1,.,.
TGCGCCAGCAGCCCATCAGGGTTAGTCTACTACGAGCAGTACTTC,CASSPSGLVYYEQYF,TRBV5-1,TRBJ2-7,.,.
TGTGCCAGCTCACCACACAGGAATCAGCCCCAGCATTTT,CASSPHRNQPQHF,TRBV18,TRBJ1-5,.,.
TGTGCCAGCAGTTATACCCTACTCTCCCGCGAGCAGTACTTC,CASSYTLLSREQYF,TRBV6-5,TRBJ2-7,.,few
TGCGCCAGCAGAACCTCCGACAGGGGAGATCACACCTTC,CASRTSDRGDHTF,TRBV5-1,TRBJ1-2,TRBD1,.
TGTGCCTGGAGCCGGACAGGGAGGGGTGGCTACACCTTC,CAWSRTGRGGYTF,TRBV30,TRBJ1-2,TRBD1,few
TGTGCCAGCAGGGCAGGGTCCTCCAACTATGGCTACACCTTC,CASRAGSSNYGYTF,TRBV6-5,TRBJ1-2,.,few
TGTGCCTGGAGTCCTCCGGGACAGGGATACTATGGCTACACCTTC,CAWSPPGQGYYGYTF,TRBV30,TRBJ1-2,TRBD1,.
TGCGCCAGCAGGACAGGCCCGTCTAACTATGGCTACACCTTC,CASRTGPSNYGYTF,TRBV5-1,TRBJ1-2,.,once
TGTGCCAGCAGCCGCTCCCCAGGGGTTGGAAACACCATATATTTT,CASSRSPGVGNTIYF,TRBV7-2,TRBJ1-3,.,.
TGCGCCAGCAGCATAGGGACTAGCGGGGGGGACGAGCAGTACTTC,CASSIGTSGGDEQYF,TRBV5-1,TRBJ2-7,TRBD2,.
TGTGCCAGCAGCTCCCGAGGGGCGCGGAACACTGAAGCTTTCTTT,CASSSRGARNTEAFF,TRBV7-2,TRBJ1-1,.,once